Listed here are 10 T cell receptor beta chains from one sample, sequenced in a study of shared clonotypes between healthy human individuals. Produced via immunoSEQ multiplex PCR; TCRdb's table is partial and in-frame only. There are hundreds of thousands of clones in the sample; 74% occur only once, and roughly 1.7% lies in the top ten. Sequencing was carried out using memory CD4+ T cells sorted from blood. Stated subset: CD45RA-negative fraction. These receptors came from a woman aged 25 to 39 in good health.

This clone has just one count. The V gene is TRBV6-5, the J gene TRBJ1-2; TRBD1 matches at 7 bases. Germline V lookup: CDR1 MNHEY, CDR2 SVGAGI. The junction had 9 bases not matched to a gene; V was cut back by 6 bases and J by 8 bases. This CDR3 has 13 residues. Here the CDR3 reads CASRPTGTHGYTF. The CDR3 region has the DNA TGTGCCAGCAGACCGACAGGGACTCACGGCTACACCTTC.

For this clone: At the DNA level, this CDR3 is encoded by other sequences in the same sample as well. This rearrangement joins TRBV2 to TRBJ2-2; TRBD1 agrees at 11 bases. With V trimmed by 6 bases and J by 5 bases, 5 bases remained unmatched. In germline, CDR1 is SNHLY, CDR2 FYNNEI. The length of the CDR3 is 15 residues. The CDR3 here is CASSSGQGGTGELFF. CDR3 bases: TGTGCCAGCAGCTCGGGACAGGGGGGGACCGGGGAGCTGTTTTTT.

The chain couples TRBV2 to TRBJ1-2; D uncertain. The germline gives CDR1 SNHLY, CDR2 FYNNEI. CDR3 length equals 12 residues. V lost 3 bases to trimming and J lost 7 bases, with 9 bases between them. The DNA of the CDR3 is TGTGCCAGCAGTGAGGCGCGTGGTGGCTACACCTTC. The encoded protein is CASSEARGGYTF.

This rearrangement joins TRBV7-2 to TRBJ2-1; 7 bases line up with TRBD1. Germline-derived CDR1 and CDR2 are SGHTA and FQGNSA. This CDR3 region has 15 residues. J was trimmed by 1 base and V by 4 bases; bases with no gene match: 4. The CDR3: CASSSDRVSYNEQFF. CDR3 nucleotides: TGTGCCAGCAGCTCAGACAGGGTTTCCTACAATGAGCAGTTCTTC.

This rearrangement joins TRBV5-4 to TRBJ2-7; no definite D call. This CDR3 comprises 15 residues. The germline V gene has CDR1 SGHNT and CDR2 YYREEE (reference sequence). V was clipped by 6 bases and J by 2 bases, with 18 bases between them. The CDR3 DNA is TGTGCCAGCAAAGAGTGGGTAGCAGCCCCCTACGAGCAGTACTTC. Its translation: CASKEWVAAPYEQYF. Combining the CDR3 with reference TRBV5-4 and TRBJ2-7 gives the whole variable domain ETGVTQSPTHLIKTRGQQVTLRCSSQSGHNTVSWYQQALGQGPQFIFQYYREEENGRGNFPPRFSGLQFPNYSSELNVNALELDDSALYLCASKEWVAAPYEQYFGPGTRLTVT.

This clone was observed a single time. The rearrangement links TRBV28 to TRBJ2-7; a possible D gene is TRBD2 (6 bases). Trimming removed 5 bases at V and 2 bases at J, with 16 bases between. The germline gives CDR1 MDHEN, CDR2 SYDVKM. The CDR3 sequence is 15 residues long. This CDR3 reads CASSGPASATYEQYF. DNA of the CDR3: TGTGCCAGCAGTGGGCCAGCTAGCGCGACCTACGAGCAGTACTTC.

The chain uses TRBV6-6 and TRBJ1-2; D gene unclear. V lost 6 bases and J 3 bases, leaving 14 bases between the germline ends. CDR3 size: 14 residues. Germline CDR1 reads MNHNY; CDR2 reads SVGAGI (reference sequence). The CDR3 here is CASSLNWVDYGYTF. The CDR3 DNA reads as TGTGCCAGCAGCCTCAATTGGGTTGACTATGGCTACACCTTC.

By its share, this clone is medium-sized. The sample holds other DNA sequences that translate to the same CDR3. J is TRBJ2-7 and V is TRBV25-1; D possibly uses TRBD1 or TRBD2 (5 bases each). V shed 6 bases and J shed 2 bases, with 11 bases lying between them. CDR3 length: 13 amino acids. Germline V CDR1 and CDR2: MGHDK, SYGVNS. CDR3 sequence reads: CASSRDVPYEQYF. In nucleotides, the CDR3 is TGTGCCAGCAGCCGGGACGTCCCCTACGAGCAGTACTTC.

The rearrangement links TRBV2 to TRBJ1-1; TRBD1 matches 8 bases. CDR3 size: 15 residues. V lost 6 bases, J lost 3 bases, and 9 bases stayed unmatched. The V gene's germline CDR1 is SNHLY and CDR2 FYNNEI. The CDR3 here is CASRARQGLHTEAFF. Written as DNA, the CDR3 is TGTGCCAGCAGGGCCCGACAGGGGTTACACACTGAAGCTTTCTTT.

The chain couples TRBV11-2 to TRBJ2-7, with TRBD2 matching 7 bases. CDR1 is SGHAT, CDR2 FQNNGV, per germline. With V trimmed by 0 bases and J by 2 bases, 4 bases remained unmatched. The CDR3 length is 15 residues. In DNA, the CDR3 is TGTGCCAGCAGCTTAGAAGCGGGACCAACCTACGAGCAGTACTTC. Residues: CASSLEAGPTYEQYF.